The rows below give T cell receptor beta chains drawn from one sample of a study of cytomegalovirus exposure and HLA in healthy donors. The repertoire was sequenced with immunoSEQ multiplex PCR; TCRdb's copy has only in-frame clones and lacks some. This table holds approximately 180,000 clones, 65% to 85% found once. The specimen was PBMCs. The receptor set was obtained from a man younger than 30 in good health and CMV-seronegative. Each CDR3 is given with its conserved first and last residue.

>TRBV27
CASSFGLAGGKYGDEQFF
>TRBV5-4
CASSFGASGITDTQYF
>TRBV29-1
CSVGTGVEQYF
>TRBV5-1
CASSETQVSEQYF
>TRBV6-5
CASSPAGKSEAFF
>TRBV5-1
CASSPGDHGYTF
>TRBV10-3
CAISGAGQGFNEQFF
>TRBV7-9
CSSSLGGLAETQYF
>TRBV6-6
CASIAVGGGNQPQHF
>TRBV6-1
CASSPTGQDYGYTF
>TRBV30
CAWSGARDRAYEQYF
>TRBV2
CASSRGHGGLSYNEQFF
>TRBV2
CASTGGLGNTEAFF
>TRBV19
CASSRGLLGNTIYF
>TRBV5-4
CASSSDRNSPLHF
>TRBV19
CASSTSRQGEETQYF
>TRBV7-9
CASSLGDRGWGTDTQYF
>TRBV7-2
CASSATGGAEPQHF
>TRBV4-1
CASSQEPPGPAGNTIYF
>TRBV6-1
CASSEADRWHQPQHF
>TRBV4-3
CASSQGDRGGTEAFF
>TRBV6-5
CASSYRQGNTEAFF
>TRBV19
CASNNRGDAFF
>TRBV7-9
CASSFTGQETQYF
>TRBV5-1
CASSSTGPDTQYF
>TRBV28
CASSSLSGGQETQYF
>TRBV9
CASSDLRGNYGYTF
>TRBV6-5
CASSLGGSGGPKTQYF
>TRBV9
CASSVGTSQETQYF
>TRBV25-1
CASSETGSYEQYF
>TRBV6-5
CASSSTRETQYF
>TRBV6-1
CASSEFKYGYTF
>TRBV5-6
CASSPRVAGSWDTQYF
>TRBV28
CASSLNEQFF
>TRBV19
CASSPGQLYSNQPQHF
>TRBV18
CASSSGTSNQPQHF
>TRBV7-9
CASSQQGTIYEQYF
>TRBV7-9
CASSAGLAGGWEQFF
>TRBV7-9
CVGRENTGELFF
>TRBV5-1
CASRASGRAGETQYF
>TRBV4-2
CASSQETGGWPDTQYF
>TRBV6-5
CASSSSRDGSINEQFF
>TRBV10-3
CAISESTSGGGDEQYF
>TRBV5-6
CASSLVGGSYEQYF
>TRBV10-2
CASSEAGGTAEAFF
>TRBV30
CAWSTGTGAYEQYF
>TRBV5-1
CASSLGGTTGWVTDTQYF
>TRBV5-4
CASSLVLAGVGDTQYF
>TRBV4-2
CASSQDGGWTEAFF